The rows below give T cell receptor beta chains drawn from one sample of a study of T cell changes during pregnancy in multiple sclerosis. Sequencing was performed with immunoSEQ multiplex PCR; in TCRdb, only in-frame clones are kept and a portion is missing. The sample records over 60,000 clones, 80% to 90% being singletons. The sample in question was peripheral blood, obtained in the first trimester of pregnancy. The receptors stem from a female donor with multiple sclerosis, enrolled in a pregnancy study. Each CDR3 is given with its conserved first and last residue. D genes are given only for firm matches. Clone size is given for some rows only: seen once, a few or many times, or a class if the clone is expanded.

d_call,clone_size,j_call,v_call,cdr3_aa,cdr3_nt
.,few,TRBJ2-7,TRBV5-1,CASSWSRDTRNYEQYF,TGCGCCAGCAGCTGGAGCCGGGACACTAGAAACTACGAGCAGTACTTC
.,few,TRBJ1-1,TRBV7-9,CASSLGQPVGAFF,TGTGCCAGCAGCTTAGGACAGCCGGTAGGAGCTTTCTTT
.,.,TRBJ2-1,TRBV7-2,CASSPLTRSSYNEQFF,TGTGCCAGCAGCCCACTCACTAGGAGCTCCTACAATGAGCAGTTCTTC
TRBD1,.,TRBJ2-5,TRBV4-3,CASSQGQGLETQYF,TGCGCCAGCAGCCAAGGACAGGGGCTTGAGACCCAGTACTTC
TRBD1,.,TRBJ1-5,TRBV29-1,CSVVGQGNQPQHF,TGCAGCGTTGTTGGACAGGGTAATCAGCCCCAGCATTTT
TRBD1,once,TRBJ2-7,TRBV20-1,CSARQGDRQYF,TGCAGTGCTCGACAGGGGGATAGGCAGTACTTC
.,.,TRBJ1-3,TRBV27,CASSPGGNTIYF,TGTGCCAGCAGTCCGGGTGGAAACACCATATATTTT
TRBD2,.,TRBJ2-5,TRBV5-1,CASSARTSVETQYF,TGCGCCAGCAGCGCCCGGACTAGCGTAGAGACCCAGTACTTC
.,once,TRBJ2-5,TRBV7-2,CASTLGETQYF,TGTGCCAGCACCCTCGGGGAGACCCAGTACTTC
.,.,TRBJ1-1,TRBV20-1,CSAFTGLEAFF,TGCAGTGCTTTTACGGGACTTGAAGCTTTCTTT
TRBD2,.,TRBJ2-3,TRBV6-1,CASRPGGETDTQYF,TGTGCCAGCAGGCCGGGAGGCGAGACAGATACGCAGTATTTT
.,.,TRBJ2-5,TRBV6-1,CASSGTFQETQYF,TGTGCCAGCTCCGGGACATTCCAAGAGACCCAGTACTTC
.,.,TRBJ2-3,TRBV5-1,CASSEPGLDTQYF,TGCGCCAGCAGCGAGCCTGGACTGGATACGCAGTATTTT
.,.,TRBJ2-7,TRBV18,CASSPPLRYEQYF,TGTGCCAGCTCACCACCGCTTAGATACGAGCAGTACTTC